The rows below give T cell receptor beta chains drawn from one sample of a study of CD8 T cells in Susac syndrome. MiXCR, applied by TCRdb to the immunoSEQ multiplex PCR reads, yields one record per CDR3 protein. The profile covers some 210,000 distinct CDR3 sequences, with approximately 94% appearing a single time and 0.15% to 0.2% taken by the ten largest. Sequencing was carried out using CD4+ T cells from PBMCs. The receptors were gathered from a human donor with Susac syndrome. Each CDR3 is given with its conserved first and last residue. D genes are given only for firm matches.

d_call	v_call	cdr3_aa
TRBD2	TRBV28	CASSSPLKRGGRADTQYF
NA	TRBV12-3/TRBV12-4	CASSLGSLDQPQHF
NA	TRBV6-1	CASSEAGTNTEAFF
TRBD1	TRBV30	CALNRGAISYNEQFF
NA	TRBV5-1	CASSANRADEQYF
NA	TRBV5-4	CASSAPDGANVLTF
NA	TRBV28	CASRASNQPQHF
NA	TRBV12-5	CASGSRGGTEAFF
TRBD1	TRBV9	CASSVGTGSNQPQHF
NA	TRBV5-1	CASSLSTEAPYEQYF
NA	TRBV20-1	CSVIRSHPEAFF
TRBD1	TRBV4-3	CASSQAEGANTEAFF
TRBD1	TRBV7-2	CASSQPGGNYGYTF
NA	TRBV7-8	CASAGGDTGELFF
TRBD1	TRBV27	CASRRDRGQPQHF
NA	TRBV14	CASSQGPSLEKLFF
NA	TRBV3-1	CASSSSADRAGYTF
TRBD2	TRBV20-1	CSAGAGETEQYF
NA	TRBV7-9	CASSLGGTQLGYTF
TRBD1	TRBV4-2	CASSQVKGGVGYTF
TRBD1	TRBV10-3	CAIRDTGANEKLFF
NA	TRBV6-5	CASTQGGEQYF
NA	TRBV20-1	CSARWPIGGNNSPLHF
NA	TRBV2	CASSEASTGANVLTF
NA	TRBV3-1	CASSQDIFETQYF
NA	TRBV9	CASSGGTRSYGYTF
NA	TRBV28	CASSLLGKQPQHF
TRBD2	TRBV3-1	CASSQEALPGLKQETQYF
NA	TRBV28	CASSGRLSNTEAFF
NA	TRBV20-1	CSARDPLRGDSYEQYF
NA	TRBV30	CAWTSKGNFYGQYF
TRBD1	TRBV20-1	CSVWTGSVGANVLTF
TRBD2	TRBV20-1	CSARGLAGHQETQYF
NA	TRBV14	CASSPRDNFGYGYTF